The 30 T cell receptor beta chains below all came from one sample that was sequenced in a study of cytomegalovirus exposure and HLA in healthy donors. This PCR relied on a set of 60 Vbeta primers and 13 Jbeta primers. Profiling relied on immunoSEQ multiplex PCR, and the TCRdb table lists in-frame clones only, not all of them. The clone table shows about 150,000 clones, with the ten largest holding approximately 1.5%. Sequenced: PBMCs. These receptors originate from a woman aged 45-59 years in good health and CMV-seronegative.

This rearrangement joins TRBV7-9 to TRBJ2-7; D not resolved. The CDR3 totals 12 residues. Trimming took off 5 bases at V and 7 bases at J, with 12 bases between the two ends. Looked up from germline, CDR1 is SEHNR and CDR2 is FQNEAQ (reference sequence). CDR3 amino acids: CASSPGPGEQYF. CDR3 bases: TGTGCCAGCAGCCCGGGTCCTGGGGAGCAGTACTTC.

The CDR3: CASSRGGAKLEQYF. The DNA of the CDR3 is TGTGCCAGCAGTCGAGGGGGGGCTAAGCTCGAGCAGTACTTC. The chain combines TRBV28 with TRBJ2-7, with D possibly matching TRBD2 (7 bases). This CDR3 is 14 amino acids long. The V end was cut by 5 bases, the J end by 6 bases, with 17 bases between. The germline gives CDR1 MDHEN, CDR2 SYDVKM.

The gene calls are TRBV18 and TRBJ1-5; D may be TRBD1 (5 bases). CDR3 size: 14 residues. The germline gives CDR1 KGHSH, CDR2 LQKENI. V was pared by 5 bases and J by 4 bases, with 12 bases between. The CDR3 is CASSAGGGNQPQHF. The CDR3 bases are TGTGCCAGCTCAGCCGGGGGGGGGAATCAGCCCCAGCATTTT. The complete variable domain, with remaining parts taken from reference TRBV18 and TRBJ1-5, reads NAGVMQNPRHLVRRRGQEARLRCSPMKGHSHVYWYRQLPEEGLKFMVYLQKENIIDESGMPKERFSAEFPKEGPSILRIQQVVRGDSAAYFCASSAGGGNQPQHFGDGTRLSIL.

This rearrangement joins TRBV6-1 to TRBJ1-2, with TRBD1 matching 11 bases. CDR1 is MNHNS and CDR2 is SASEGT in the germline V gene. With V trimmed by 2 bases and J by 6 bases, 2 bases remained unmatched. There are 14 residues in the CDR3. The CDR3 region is CASSEKGQGDGYTF. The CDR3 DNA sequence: TGTGCCAGCAGTGAAAAGGGACAGGGGGATGGCTACACCTTC.

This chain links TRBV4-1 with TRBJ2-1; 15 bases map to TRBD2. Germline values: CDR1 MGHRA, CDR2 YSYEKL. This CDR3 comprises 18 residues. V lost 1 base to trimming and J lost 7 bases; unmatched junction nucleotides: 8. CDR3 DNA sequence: TGCGCCAGCAGCCAAGGGGGGACTAGCGGGGGGATCAGTAATGAGCAGTTCTTC. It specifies CASSQGGTSGGISNEQFF.

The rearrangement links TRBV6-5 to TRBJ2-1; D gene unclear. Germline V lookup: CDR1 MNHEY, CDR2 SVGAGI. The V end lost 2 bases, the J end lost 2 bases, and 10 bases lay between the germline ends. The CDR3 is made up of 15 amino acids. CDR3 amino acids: CASSYGFKTYNEQFF. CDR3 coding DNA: TGTGCCAGCAGTTACGGCTTCAAAACCTACAATGAGCAGTTCTTC.

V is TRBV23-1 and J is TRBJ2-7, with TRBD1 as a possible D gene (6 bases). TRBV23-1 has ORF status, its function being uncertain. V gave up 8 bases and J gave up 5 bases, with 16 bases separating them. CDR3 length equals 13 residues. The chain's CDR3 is CASPRDNNDEQYF. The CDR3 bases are TGCGCCAGCCCCCGGGACAATAACGACGAGCAGTACTTC.

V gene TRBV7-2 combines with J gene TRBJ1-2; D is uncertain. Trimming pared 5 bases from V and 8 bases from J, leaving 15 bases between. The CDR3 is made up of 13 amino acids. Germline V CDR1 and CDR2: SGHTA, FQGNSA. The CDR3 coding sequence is TGTGCCAGCAGCCCCTTCTCCGCGTGGGGCTACACCTTC. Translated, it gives CASSPFSAWGYTF.

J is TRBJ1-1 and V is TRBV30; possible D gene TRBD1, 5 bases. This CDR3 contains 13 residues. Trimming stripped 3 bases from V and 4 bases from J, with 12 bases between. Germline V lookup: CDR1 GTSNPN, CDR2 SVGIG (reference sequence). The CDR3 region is CAWRRGGGTEAFF. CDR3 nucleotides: TGTGCCTGGAGAAGGGGCGGGGGCACTGAAGCTTTCTTT.

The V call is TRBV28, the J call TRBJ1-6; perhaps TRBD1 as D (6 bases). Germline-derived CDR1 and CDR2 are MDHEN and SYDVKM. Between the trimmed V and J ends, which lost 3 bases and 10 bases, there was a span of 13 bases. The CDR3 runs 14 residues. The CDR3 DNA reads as TGTGCCAGCAGTTTGGGGGGGCACAAGTCACCCCTCCACTTT. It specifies CASSLGGHKSPLHF.

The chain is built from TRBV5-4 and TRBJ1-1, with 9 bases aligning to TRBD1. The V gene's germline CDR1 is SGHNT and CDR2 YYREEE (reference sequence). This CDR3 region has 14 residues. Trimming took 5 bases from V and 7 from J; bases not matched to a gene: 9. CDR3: CASSEGQGGFEAFF. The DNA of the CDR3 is TGTGCCAGCAGTGAGGGACAGGGAGGCTTTGAAGCTTTCTTT. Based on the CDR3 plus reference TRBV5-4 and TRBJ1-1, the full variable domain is ETGVTQSPTHLIKTRGQQVTLRCSSQSGHNTVSWYQQALGQGPQFIFQYYREEENGRGNFPPRFSGLQFPNYSSELNVNALELDDSALYLCASSEGQGGFEAFFGQGTRLTVV.

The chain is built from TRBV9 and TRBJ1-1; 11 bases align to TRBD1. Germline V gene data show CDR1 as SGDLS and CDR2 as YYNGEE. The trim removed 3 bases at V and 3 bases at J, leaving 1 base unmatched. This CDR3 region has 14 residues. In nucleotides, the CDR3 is TGTGCCAGCAGCGGGGGACAGGGGGACACTGAAGCTTTCTTT. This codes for CASSGGQGDTEAFF.

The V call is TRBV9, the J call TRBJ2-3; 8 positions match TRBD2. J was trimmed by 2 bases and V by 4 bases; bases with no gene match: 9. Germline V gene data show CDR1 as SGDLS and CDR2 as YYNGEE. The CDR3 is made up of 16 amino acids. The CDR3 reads CASSSNQREFTDTQYF. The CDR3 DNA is TGTGCCAGCAGCTCTAATCAGCGGGAGTTCACAGATACGCAGTATTTT. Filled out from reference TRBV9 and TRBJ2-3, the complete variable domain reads DSGVTQTPKHLITATGQRVTLRCSPRSGDLSVYWYQQSLDQGLQFLIQYYNGEERAKGNILERFSAQQFPDLHSELNLSSLELGDSALYFCASSSNQREFTDTQYFGPGTRLTVL.

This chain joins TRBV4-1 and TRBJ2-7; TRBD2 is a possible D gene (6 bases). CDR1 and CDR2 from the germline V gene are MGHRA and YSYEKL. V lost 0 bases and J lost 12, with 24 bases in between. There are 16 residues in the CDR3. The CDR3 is CASSQDRGTLRQAGYF. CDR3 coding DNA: TGCGCCAGCAGCCAAGATCGGGGGACGCTAAGACAAGCTGGGTACTTC.

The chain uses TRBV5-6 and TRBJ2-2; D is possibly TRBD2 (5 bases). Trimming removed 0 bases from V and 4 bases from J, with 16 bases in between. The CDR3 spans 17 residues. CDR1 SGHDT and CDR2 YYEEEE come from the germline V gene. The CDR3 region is CASSLAGGVISTGELFF. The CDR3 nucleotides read TGTGCCAGCAGCTTGGCCGGAGGTGTTATAAGCACCGGGGAGCTGTTTTTT.

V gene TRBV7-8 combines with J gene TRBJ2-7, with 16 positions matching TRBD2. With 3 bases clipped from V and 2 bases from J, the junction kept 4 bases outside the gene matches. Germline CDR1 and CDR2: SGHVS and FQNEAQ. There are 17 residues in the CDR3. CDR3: CASSFGGLAGGTYEQYF. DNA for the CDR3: TGTGCCAGCAGCTTTGGGGGACTAGCGGGAGGGACCTACGAGCAGTACTTC.

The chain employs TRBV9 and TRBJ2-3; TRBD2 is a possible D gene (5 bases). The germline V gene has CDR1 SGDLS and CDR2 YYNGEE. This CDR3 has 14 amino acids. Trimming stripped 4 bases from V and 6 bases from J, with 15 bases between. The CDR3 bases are TGTGCCAGCAGCCCCGAGGGAAGGGCGGATACGCAGTATTTT. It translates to CASSPEGRADTQYF.

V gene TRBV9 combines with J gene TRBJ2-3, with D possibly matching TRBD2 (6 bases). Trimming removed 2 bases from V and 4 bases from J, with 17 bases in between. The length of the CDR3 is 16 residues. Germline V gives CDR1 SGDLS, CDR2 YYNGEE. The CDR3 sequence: CASSVLDGSPADTQYF. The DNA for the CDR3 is TGTGCCAGCAGCGTCCTTGACGGGAGTCCCGCAGATACGCAGTATTTT.

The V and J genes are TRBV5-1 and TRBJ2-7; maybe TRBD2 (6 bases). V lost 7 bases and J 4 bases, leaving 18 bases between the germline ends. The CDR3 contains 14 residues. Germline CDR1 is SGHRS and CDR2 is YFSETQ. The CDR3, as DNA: TGCGCCAGCGGACCGGATAGCGGATCTTACGAGCAGTACTTC. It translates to CASGPDSGSYEQYF.

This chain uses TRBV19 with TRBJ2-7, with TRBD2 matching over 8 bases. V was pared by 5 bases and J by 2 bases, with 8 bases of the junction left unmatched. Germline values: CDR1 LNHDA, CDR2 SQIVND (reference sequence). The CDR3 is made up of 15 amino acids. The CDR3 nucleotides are TGTGCCAGTAGTTATAGCGGGAACCCAACCTACGAGCAGTACTTC. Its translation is CASSYSGNPTYEQYF.

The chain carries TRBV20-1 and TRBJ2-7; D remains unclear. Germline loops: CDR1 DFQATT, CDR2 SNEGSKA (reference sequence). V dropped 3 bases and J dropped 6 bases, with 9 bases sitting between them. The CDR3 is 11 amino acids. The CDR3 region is CSASPGGEQYF. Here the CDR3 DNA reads TGCAGTGCTAGCCCCGGTGGCGAGCAGTACTTC.

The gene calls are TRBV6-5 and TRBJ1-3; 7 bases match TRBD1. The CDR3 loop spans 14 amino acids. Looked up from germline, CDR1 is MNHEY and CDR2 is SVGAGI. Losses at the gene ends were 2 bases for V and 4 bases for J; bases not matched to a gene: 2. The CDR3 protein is CASSYGQAGNTIYF. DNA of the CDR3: TGTGCCAGCAGTTACGGACAGGCAGGAAACACCATATATTTT.

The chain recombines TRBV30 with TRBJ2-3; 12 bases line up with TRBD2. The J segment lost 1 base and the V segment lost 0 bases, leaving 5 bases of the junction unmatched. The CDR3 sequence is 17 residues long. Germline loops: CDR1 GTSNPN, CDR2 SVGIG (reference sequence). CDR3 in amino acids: CAWSVKGTSGRTDTQYF. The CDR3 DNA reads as TGTGCCTGGAGTGTAAAAGGGACTAGCGGGCGCACAGATACGCAGTATTTT.

The CDR3 reads CASSPKRRANTEAFF. The CDR3 region has the DNA TGTGCCAGCAGTCCTAAGCGGAGGGCGAACACTGAAGCTTTCTTT. The chain combines TRBV7-3 with TRBJ1-1; D is ambiguous. Germline V lookup: CDR1 SGHTA, CDR2 FQGTGA. This CDR3 has 15 amino acids. V was cut by 6 bases and J by 1 base, with 15 bases left in between.

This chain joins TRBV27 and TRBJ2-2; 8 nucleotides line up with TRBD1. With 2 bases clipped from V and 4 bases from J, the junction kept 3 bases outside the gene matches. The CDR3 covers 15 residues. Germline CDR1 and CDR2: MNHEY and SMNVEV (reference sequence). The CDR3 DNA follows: TGTGCCAGCAGTTTACGCAGGGGGCGCACCGGGGAGCTGTTTTTT. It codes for CASSLRRGRTGELFF.

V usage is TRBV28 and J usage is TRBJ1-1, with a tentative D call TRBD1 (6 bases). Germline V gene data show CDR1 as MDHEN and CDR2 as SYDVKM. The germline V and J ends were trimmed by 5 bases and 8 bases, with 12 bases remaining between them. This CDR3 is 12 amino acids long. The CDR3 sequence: CASSPRTAEAFF. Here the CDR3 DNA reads TGTGCCAGCAGTCCTAGGACAGCCGAAGCTTTCTTT.

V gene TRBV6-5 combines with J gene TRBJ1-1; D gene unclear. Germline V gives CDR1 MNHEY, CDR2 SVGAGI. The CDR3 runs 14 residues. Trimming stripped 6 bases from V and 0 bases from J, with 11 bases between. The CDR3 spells CASRRGGMNTEAFF. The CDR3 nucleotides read TGTGCCAGCAGGCGTGGCGGTATGAACACTGAAGCTTTCTTT.

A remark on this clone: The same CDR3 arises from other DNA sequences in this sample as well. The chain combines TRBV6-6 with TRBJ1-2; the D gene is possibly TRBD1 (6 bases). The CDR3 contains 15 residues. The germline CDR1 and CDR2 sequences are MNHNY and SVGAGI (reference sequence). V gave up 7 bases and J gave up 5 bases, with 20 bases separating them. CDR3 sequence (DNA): TGTGCCAGCACCAGTGGGGGGGGCGCGAGGTATGGCTACACCTTC. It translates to CASTSGGGARYGYTF.

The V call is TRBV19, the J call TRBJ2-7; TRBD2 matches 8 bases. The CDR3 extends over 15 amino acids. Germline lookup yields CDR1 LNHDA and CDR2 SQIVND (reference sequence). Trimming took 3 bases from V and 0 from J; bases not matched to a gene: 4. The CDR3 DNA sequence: TGTGCCAGTAGTATTGTGAGCGGGAGCTCCTACGAGCAGTACTTC. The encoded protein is CASSIVSGSSYEQYF. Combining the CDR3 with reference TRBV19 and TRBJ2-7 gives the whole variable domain DGGITQSPKYLFRKEGQNVTLSCEQNLNHDAMYWYRQDPGQGLRLIYYSQIVNDFQKGDIAEGYSVSREKKESFPLTVTSAQKNPTAFYLCASSIVSGSSYEQYFGPGTRLTVT.

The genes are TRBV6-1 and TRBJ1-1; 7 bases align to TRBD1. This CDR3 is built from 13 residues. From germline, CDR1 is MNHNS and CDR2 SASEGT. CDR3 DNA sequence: TGTGGTTGCAGGGGGTTGTGGGGCACTGAAGCTTTCTTT. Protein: CGCRGLWGTEAFF.